This TCR beta chain stems from a study of tumor-infiltrating T cells and Merkel cell polyomavirus listed by TCRdb under 2017. Looking at the study overall: CD8+ T cells specific for the Merkel cell polyomavirus KLL epitope were examined in Merkel cell carcinoma patients. Patients presented at varying disease stages and were followed for a median of about three years, with a range of 1. The therapies patients received were varied and non-standardized, including chemotherapy, radiation and immunotherapies. In approximately 14 samples, TRB sequencing was done on KLL-tetramer-sorted cells from blood or tumor-infiltrating lymphocytes, along with about a dozen matched whole-tumor samples. Most whole-tumor samples were roughly 25-micron curls cut from formalin-fixed, paraffin-embedded tissue blocks. Across the study, one tumor sample was a frozen nodal tumor digest and one was a flash-frozen core biopsy of a metastasis. Broad study findings and their caveats: The small sample size of the study (n ≈ 12 patients) is a limitation. A significant MCC-specific survival advantage (P = 0.0051) was associated with tumors having more unique KLL-specific clonotypes (5-108 vs 0-3). KLL-specific TRB repertoires proved diverse and largely private: among about 400 unique sequences, only one clonotype was public, and a couple of patients shared that clonotype. A higher intratumoral fraction of KLL-specific T cells (1.9-18% versus roughly 0-0.15%) was associated with significantly improved MCC-specific survival. The study examined just one viral epitope, so T cells targeting other Merkel cell polyomavirus epitopes were not captured.

By immunohistochemistry, the tumors of all patients showed robust positive staining for Merkel cell polyomavirus Large T antigen. The study included around 13 Merkel cell carcinoma patients whose blood and/or cultured TIL contained robust KLL-tetramer+ populations exceeding 0.04% of CD8+ T cells. Every patient was Caucasian, and patient ages ranged from roughly 45 to 77 years, with a median of roughly 60 years. Lymph node tumors were analyzed for patients with unknown primaries who presented with nodal disease, or when there was not enough primary tissue. In this sample, this clone turned up a few times. Its antigen is not yet known. Within one base of it there is no much larger clone, and no base qualities were kept. Including the terminal cysteine and phenylalanine, the CDR3 comprises 13 residues. The entry retains the CDR3 DNA only, 39 bases that are in frame from base 1. CDR1 and CDR2 were assigned from the germline V gene as SGHTA and FQGNSA. The V end loses 7 bases and the J end loses 0 bases, and a stretch of 6 bases separates them.

Library method: the immunoSEQ multiplex PCR assay. Adaptive Biotechnologies (Seattle, WA) carried out genomic DNA extraction, TRB sequencing and normalization. The published analysis was carried out like this. Clonality was calculated as one minus the Shannon entropy of productive TRB sequences, normalized by log2 of unique productive sequences. KLL-specific clonotypes in tumors were identified by matching TCRbeta CDR3 amino acid sequences with those from each patient's tetramer-sorted sample. TCRdb mirrors the immuneACCESS table, restricted to in-frame sequences. Some clones are absent from its copies; in checked studies, under half trace to an unresolved V gene, and the reason for the others is unknown. For V, J and clone size, that table is used; D and trimming come from the DNA. Present in this sample are fewer than 2,500 clones, roughly 98% of which were seen just once. More than 2.5% of the sample is in the top ten clones.

Sequences were obtained from lymph node tissue. The chain was built from TRBV7-2 and TRBJ1-4; the D gene remains uncertain. The TCR sequence derives from a man in his 70s with Merkel cell carcinoma. The CDR3 region reads CASTTSTNEKLFF. The bases read TGTGCCAGCACAACTTCAACTAATGAAAAACTGTTTTTT.